The 19 T cell receptor beta chains reported below all come from one sample, sequenced in a study of T cells in Graves' hyperthyroidism and ophthalmopathy (dated by TCRdb to between 2018 and 2021). The library was generated by multiplex PCR. The instrument was an Illumina HiSeq 2000. The TCR beta CDR3 regions were amplified from RNA transcripts. A first-round RT-PCR of the TCR CDR3 used the HTBI primer set with the Qiagen OneStep RT-PCR kit. The raw public data were reprocessed by TCRdb itself: fastp quality trimming at Q25, MiXCR clonotype calling, in-frame beta chains only. Duplicate CDR3 protein sequences are folded into a single record with the most common DNA and genes. This sample lists roughly 350,000 distinct CDR3 sequences; around 15% were detected once. Roughly 33% of the sample comes from the top ten. Sequences were obtained from blood. The receptor set was obtained from a woman in her 40s with Graves' ophthalmopathy.

This clonotype was observed many times. This rearrangement joins TRBV20-1 to TRBJ2-1; tentative D call: TRBD1 (6 bases). The CDR3 runs 15 residues. Trimming cost V 1 base and J 7 bases, with 17 bases left between them. Looked up from germline, CDR1 is DFQATT and CDR2 is SNEGSKA (reference sequence). CDR3 DNA: TGCAGTGCTAGAGTGGGGGCGGAAGGGGGAAATGAGCAGTTCTTC. Its protein product is CSARVGAEGGNEQFF.

This rearrangement joins TRBV6-1 to TRBJ2-3, with a tentative D call TRBD1 (7 bases). V was trimmed by 1 base and J by 4 bases, leaving 12 bases between them. The CDR3 contains 15 residues. The V gene's germline CDR1 is MNHNS and CDR2 SASEGT. CDR3 loop: CASSEEAGGSDTQYF. The CDR3 nucleotides read TGTGCCAGCAGTGAAGAGGCAGGGGGGTCAGATACGCAGTATTTT.

Turning to this clonotype: An end of the junction differs from the germline gene, which may be a read error. This rearrangement joins TRBV6-5 to TRBJ2-7; 10 bases map to TRBD1. The CDR3 is made up of 17 amino acids. CDR1 MNHEY and CDR2 SVGAGI come from the germline V gene. The CDR3 here is CANSYGRGQGQASEQYF. CDR3 bases: TGTGCCAACAGTTACGGGAGGGGACAGGGGCAGGCTAGCGAGCAGTACTTC.

The chain recombines TRBV10-1 with TRBJ2-7; D unclear. Germline-derived CDR1 and CDR2 are WNHNN and SYGVQD (reference sequence). With 4 bases removed from V and 2 bases from J, the gap between germline ends came to 9 bases. CDR3 length: 13 residues. The CDR3 bases are TGCGCCAGCAGTGGGAACATAGCCTACGAGCAGTACTTC. Protein product: CASSGNIAYEQYF.

This clonotype was seen repeatedly, ten times or more. J is TRBJ2-7 and V is TRBV20-1; 10 bases match TRBD1. Per germline, CDR1 DFQATT and CDR2 SNEGSKA (reference sequence). V shed 3 bases, J shed 1 base, and the junction held 3 bases outside the gene matches. This CDR3 comprises 14 residues. Here the CDR3 reads CSASLGQGSYEQYF. CDR3 bases: TGCAGTGCTAGTCTGGGACAGGGGTCCTACGAGCAGTACTTC.

This clonotype was observed at least ten times. The chain employs TRBV20-1 and TRBJ2-3, with TRBD2 matching over 8 bases. Unmatched junction bases numbered 6, after V lost 3 bases and J lost 4 bases. The CDR3 totals 14 residues. CDR1 DFQATT and CDR2 SNEGSKA come from the germline V gene (reference sequence). The CDR3 nucleotides read TGCAGTGCTAGCTTGGCGGGAGGCCCAGATACGCAGTATTTT. It specifies CSASLAGGPDTQYF.

This clonotype was recorded many times. This chain connects TRBV12-3 or TRBV12-4 to TRBJ2-5, with 15 nucleotides matching TRBD2. The CDR3 length is 15 residues. With 6 bases clipped from V and 4 bases from J, the junction kept 3 bases outside the gene matches. The CDR3 nucleotides read TGTGCCAGCAGGTGGGGACTAGCGGGGGGAGAGACCCAGTACTTC. It codes for CASRWGLAGGETQYF.

This clonotype has only a few counts. For the CDR3, the DNA is TGCGCCAGCAGCTTTAGGGGAGGAAGCAATCAGCCCCAGCATTTT. It codes for CASSFRGGSNQPQHF. The chain uses TRBV5-1 and TRBJ1-5; D is perhaps TRBD1 (5 bases). V was trimmed by 2 bases and J by 1 base, leaving 10 bases between them. This CDR3 is built from 15 residues. Germline assignment: CDR1 SGHRS and CDR2 YFSETQ.

This clonotype was found many times. This chain connects TRBV13 to TRBJ1-2; 9 bases are shared with TRBD1. With V trimmed by 5 bases and J by 4 bases, 5 bases remained unmatched. The CDR3 contains 14 residues. In germline, CDR1 is PRHDT, CDR2 FYEKMQ (reference sequence). The DNA for the CDR3 is TGTGCCAGCAGCCAAGGGACAGGGCGCTATGGCTACACCTTC. It translates to CASSQGTGRYGYTF.

This clonotype was counted at least ten times. The V gene is TRBV6-1, the J gene TRBJ2-7; perhaps TRBD1 as D (6 bases). Trimming removed 8 bases from V and 3 bases from J, with 14 bases in between. Germline V gene lookup returns CDR1 MNHNS and CDR2 SASEGT. The CDR3 runs to 13 residues. CDR3 in DNA: TGTGCCAGCGGTTCAGGGGTAGTCTACGAGCAGTACTTC. Residues: CASGSGVVYEQYF.

Details on this clonotype: Just one base apart from a much larger clone, this may be a read error. The rearrangement joins TRBV11-2 to TRBJ1-5; the D gene is possibly TRBD1 (6 bases). The germline gives CDR1 SGHAT, CDR2 FQNNGV. This CDR3 spans 16 amino acids. Trimming stripped 1 base from V and 6 bases from J, with 16 bases between. This CDR3 is CASSLGSGHLSQPQHF. CDR3 nucleotide sequence: TGTGCCAGCAGCTTAGGATCGGGACACCTCAGTCAGCCCCAGCATTTT.

This clonotype was picked up many times. V usage is TRBV7-2 and J usage is TRBJ2-4; 11 bases fit TRBD1. Germline-derived CDR1 and CDR2 are SGHTA and FQGNSA. V lost 5 bases and J lost 6; bases outside the gene matches: 3. The CDR3 runs to 14 residues. This CDR3 reads CASSLGTGGNIQYF. The CDR3 DNA reads as TGTGCCAGCAGCCTCGGGACAGGGGGAAACATTCAGTACTTC. The variable domain in full, with the rest retrieved from reference TRBV7-2 and TRBJ2-4, is GAGVSQSPSNKVTEKGKDVELRCDPISGHTALYWYRQSLGQGLEFLIYFQGNSAPDKSGLPSDRFSAERTGGSVSTLTIQRTQQEDSAVYLCASSLGTGGNIQYFGAGTRLSVL.

This clonotype was picked up a small number of times. The chain combines TRBV5-1 with TRBJ2-7; 10 nucleotides match TRBD2. CDR3 length: 18 residues. Germline V gene sequence: CDR1 SGHRS, CDR2 YFSETQ. With V trimmed by 0 bases and J by 7 bases, 16 bases remained unmatched. CDR3 region: CASSLGLAGVRVQEEQYF. In DNA, the CDR3 is TGCGCCAGCAGCTTGGGGCTAGCGGGAGTACGGGTTCAGGAGGAGCAGTACTTC.

This clonotype came up many times. The chain is built from TRBV11-3 and TRBJ1-5; D is unresolved. The germline gives CDR1 SGHNT, CDR2 YENEEA. The V end lost 1 base, the J end lost 10 bases, and 11 bases lay between the germline ends. This CDR3 comprises 13 residues. This chain's CDR3 is CASSLVKGGPQHF. The CDR3 nucleotides are TGTGCCAGCAGCTTAGTTAAGGGCGGTCCCCAGCATTTT.

Only a few counts were recorded for this clonotype. V and J are TRBV18 and TRBJ1-2, with 11 bases identical to TRBD1. The germline V gene has CDR1 KGHSH and CDR2 LQKENI. V was pared by 6 bases and J by 2 bases, with 8 bases of the junction left unmatched. The CDR3 extends over 16 amino acids. DNA for the CDR3: TGTGCCAGCTCGATGACCGGGACAGGGGGGAACTATGGCTACACCTTC. Translation: CASSMTGTGGNYGYTF.

This clonotype was seen a handful of times. The CDR3 spells CASSNLARGVTEAFF. CDR3 coding DNA: TGTGCCAGCAGCAATCTGGCCAGGGGAGTTACTGAAGCTTTCTTT. This rearrangement joins TRBV5-4 to TRBJ1-1; possibly TRBD1 for D (6 bases). V was shortened by 4 bases and J by 5 bases, with 18 bases between the two germline ends. There are 15 residues in the CDR3. The germline gives CDR1 SGHNT, CDR2 YYREEE (reference sequence).

The CDR3 DNA reads as TGTGCCAGCAGCTTGTTAATCCGACAGAACTATGGCTACACCTTC. Translation gives CASSLLIRQNYGYTF. The chain carries TRBV5-5 and TRBJ1-2; D may be TRBD1 (5 bases). From germline, CDR1 is SGHKS and CDR2 YYEKEE (reference sequence). The CDR3 runs to 15 residues. V was cut by 1 base and J by 2 bases, with 12 bases left in between.

The sample holds many counts of this clonotype. Its ends do not fully match the called genes, so a read error is possible. This chain joins TRBV12-3 or TRBV12-4 and TRBJ2-1, with D uncertain. This CDR3 spans 13 amino acids. This CDR3 is CASSLGRVNEQFF. CDR3 DNA: TGTGCCAGCAGCTTAGGTAGGGTAAATGAGCAGTTCTTC.

The table lists this clonotype with many counts. This chain links TRBV7-9 with TRBJ1-1; 10 bases are shared with TRBD1. The CDR3 has 16 residues. From germline, CDR1 is SEHNR and CDR2 FQNEAQ (reference sequence). The junction had 5 bases not matched to a gene; V was cut back by 1 base and J by 3 bases. The chain's CDR3 is CASSLGTGGEDTEAFF. The CDR3 DNA follows: TGTGCCAGCAGCTTAGGGACAGGGGGGGAGGACACTGAAGCTTTCTTT. The variable domain in full, with the rest retrieved from reference TRBV7-9 and TRBJ1-1, is DTGVSQNPRHKITKRGQNVTFRCDPISEHNRLYWYRQTLGQGPEFLTYFQNEAQLEKSRLLSDRFSAERPKGSFSTLEIQRTEQGDSAMYLCASSLGTGGEDTEAFFGQGTRLTVV.